Shown below are 11 T cell receptor beta chains from a single sample sequenced in a study of shared clonotypes between healthy human individuals. Libraries were prepared by immunoSEQ multiplex PCR; TCRdb keeps only in-frame clonotypes and omits some of them. The sample includes a few million clones, approximately 95% of them seen just once. What was sequenced was naive CD4+ T cells sorted from blood. Regarding subset: CD45RA+ positively selected. These receptors all come from a man aged 18 to 29 in good health.

The chain recombines TRBV7-8 with TRBJ1-6, with 9 bases lining up with TRBD1. Trimming cost V 0 bases and J 5 bases; bases outside gene matches: 2. The germline V gene has CDR1 SGHVS and CDR2 FQNEAQ. CDR3 length equals 16 residues. CDR3 DNA: TGTGCCAGCAGCTTAGCCGGGACAGGGAATAATTCACCCCTCCACTTT. It translates to CASSLAGTGNNSPLHF. The complete variable domain, with remaining parts taken from reference TRBV7-8 and TRBJ1-6, reads GAGVSQSPRYKVAKRGQDVALRCDPISGHVSLFWYQQALGQGPEFLTYFQNEAQLDKSGLPSDRFFAERPEGSVSTLKIQRTQQEDSAVYLCASSLAGTGNNSPLHFGNGTRLTVT.

The chain carries TRBV13 and TRBJ2-1; D unclear. In germline, CDR1 is PRHDT, CDR2 FYEKMQ (reference sequence). The CDR3 sequence is 16 residues long. With 0 bases removed from V and 0 bases from J, the gap between germline ends came to 9 bases. CDR3 DNA sequence: TGTGCCAGCAGCTTAGGAGGGAAGAGCTCCTACAATGAGCAGTTCTTC. Protein sequence: CASSLGGKSSYNEQFF.

The gene calls are TRBV10-3 and TRBJ2-2, with 7 positions matching TRBD2. The length of the CDR3 is 17 residues. The J segment lost 1 base and the V segment lost 0 bases, leaving 5 bases of the junction unmatched. CDR1 and CDR2 (germline): ENHRY, SYGVKD. CDR3 sequence (DNA): TGTGCCATCAGTGAGTCGACGGGCGGGGGGAACACCGGGGAGCTGTTTTTT. This encodes CAISESTGGGNTGELFF.

This CDR3 is CASSPGLAVYEQYF. The DNA of the CDR3 is TGTGCCAGCTCACCAGGACTAGCCGTTTACGAGCAGTACTTC. The J gene is TRBJ2-7, the V gene TRBV18; 8 bases match TRBD2. V gave up 2 bases and J gave up 4 bases; unmatched junction bases: 4. The germline V gene encodes CDR1 KGHSH and CDR2 LQKENI. The CDR3 runs 14 residues.

The chain links TRBV6-5 to TRBJ2-7; the D is unclear. The V end lost 4 bases, the J end lost 6 bases, and 13 bases lay between the germline ends. Germline lookup yields CDR1 MNHEY and CDR2 SVGAGI. The CDR3 consists of 13 residues. CDR3 in DNA: TGTGCCAGCAGTTCATCGACTCGGCGCGAGCAGTACTTC. Translated: CASSSSTRREQYF.

Only one count was recorded for this clone. This rearrangement joins TRBV11-2 to TRBJ2-7, with TRBD1 matching over 7 bases. V lost 4 bases, J lost 4 bases, and 10 bases stayed unmatched. The CDR3 sequence is 15 residues long. Germline-derived CDR1 and CDR2 are SGHAT and FQNNGV. CDR3 sequence: CASSSIRGTEYEQYF. The CDR3 nucleotides read TGTGCCAGCAGCTCCATAAGGGGGACAGAATACGAGCAGTACTTC.

The chain uses TRBV2 and TRBJ2-1; D possibly corresponds to TRBD1 (7 bases). V gave up 8 bases and J gave up 4 bases, with 18 bases separating them. The CDR3 contains 15 residues. Germline lookup yields CDR1 SNHLY and CDR2 FYNNEI. The CDR3 DNA reads TGTGCCAGCCACCCGGCAGGGGGAGGATACAATGAGCAGTTCTTC. The encoded protein is CASHPAGGGYNEQFF.

The chain links TRBV6-1 to TRBJ2-7; D gene uncertain. The CDR3 is made up of 15 amino acids. Germline V gene sequence: CDR1 MNHNS, CDR2 SASEGT. V was pared by 5 bases and J by 0 bases, with 14 bases between. The CDR3 loop reads CASSFLGQPSYEQYF. DNA of the CDR3: TGTGCCAGCAGTTTCCTTGGGCAGCCCTCCTACGAGCAGTACTTC.

The J gene is TRBJ2-1, the V gene TRBV15; D ambiguous. Trimming removed 4 bases at V and 3 bases at J, with 7 bases between. The germline gives CDR1 LNHNV, CDR2 YYDKDF (reference sequence). The CDR3 has 13 amino acids. CDR3 residues: CATSNAVYNEQFF. CDR3 bases: TGTGCCACCAGCAATGCAGTCTACAATGAGCAGTTCTTC.

With regard to this clone: Distinct nucleotide sequences in the sample also encode this CDR3. The rearrangement joins TRBV19 to TRBJ2-7; D may be TRBD1 (6 bases). Germline V gene lookup returns CDR1 LNHDA and CDR2 SQIVND (reference sequence). The CDR3 totals 13 residues. The V end lost 0 bases, the J end lost 7 bases, and 10 bases lay between the germline ends. CDR3 in amino acids: CASSIDRGGEQYF. In DNA form, the CDR3 reads TGTGCCAGTAGTATAGACAGGGGTGGAGAGCAGTACTTC.

The chain uses TRBV5-1 and TRBJ2-7; D gene unclear. The germline V gene encodes CDR1 SGHRS and CDR2 YFSETQ. V lost 4 bases and J 4 bases, leaving 18 bases between the germline ends. This CDR3 contains 15 residues. CDR3 DNA: TGCGCCAGCAGCGTAGACGTGGCGACCATTTACGAGCAGTACTTC. The encoded protein is CASSVDVATIYEQYF.